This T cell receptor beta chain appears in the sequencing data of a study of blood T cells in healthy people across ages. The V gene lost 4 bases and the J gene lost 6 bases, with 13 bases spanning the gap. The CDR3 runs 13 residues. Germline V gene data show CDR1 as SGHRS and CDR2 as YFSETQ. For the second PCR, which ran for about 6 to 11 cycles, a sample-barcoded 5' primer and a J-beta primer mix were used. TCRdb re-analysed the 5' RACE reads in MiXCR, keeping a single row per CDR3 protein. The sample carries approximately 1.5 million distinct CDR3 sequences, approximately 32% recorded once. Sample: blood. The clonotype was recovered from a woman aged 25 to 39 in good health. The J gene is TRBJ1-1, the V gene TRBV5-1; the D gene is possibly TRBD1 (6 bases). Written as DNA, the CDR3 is TGCGCCAGCAGCCCCGCCGGGGGCCCTGAAGCTTTCTTT. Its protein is CASSPAGGPEAFF.